The rows below give T cell receptor beta chains drawn from one sample of a study of a mutant IDH1 vaccine in newly diagnosed glioma. For these receptors, no antigen is known. The table came from immunoSEQ multiplex PCR; TCRdb's copy has only in-frame clones and leaves some out. The profile shows 50,000 to 70,000 clones, about nine tenths of them singletons. This sample comprised PBMCs, obtained from a glioma patient whose treatment included an IDH1 peptide vaccine. These receptor sequences come from a man between 40 and 49 years old with glioma. CDR3s include the opening cysteine and the closing phenylalanine or tryptophan. D genes are given only for firm matches. Clone size is shown for a subset of rows, as once, few, many or a class of expanded clone.

clone size: NA
V gene: TRBV5-5
D gene: TRBD2
J gene: TRBJ2-4
CDR3 protein: CASRQTSGSNIQYF
CDR3 DNA: TGTGCCAGCAGGCAGACTAGCGGGAGTAACATTCAGTACTTC

clone size: NA
V gene: TRBV18
D gene: NA
J gene: TRBJ2-7
CDR3 protein: CASSPSNYEQYF
CDR3 DNA: TGTGCCAGCTCACCATCCAACTACGAGCAGTACTTC

clone size: once
V gene: TRBV11-2
D gene: TRBD1
J gene: TRBJ2-5
CDR3 protein: CASSLVGGRLQETQYF
CDR3 DNA: TGTGCCAGCAGCTTAGTAGGGGGCAGACTCCAAGAGACCCAGTACTTC

clone size: once
V gene: TRBV5-1
D gene: TRBD1
J gene: TRBJ2-7
CDR3 protein: CASSLTGTGLEQYF
CDR3 DNA: TGCGCCAGCAGCCTGACCGGGACAGGGCTCGAGCAGTACTTC

clone size: once
V gene: TRBV7-2
D gene: NA
J gene: TRBJ2-3
CDR3 protein: CASSPYRTEVTDTQYF
CDR3 DNA: TGTGCCAGCAGCCCCTATCGGACGGAGGTCACAGATACGCAGTATTTT

clone size: NA
V gene: TRBV2
D gene: NA
J gene: TRBJ1-2
CDR3 protein: CASSEIQPYGYTF
CDR3 DNA: TGTGCCAGCAGTGAAATCCAGCCCTATGGCTACACCTTC

clone size: NA
V gene: TRBV18
D gene: TRBD2
J gene: TRBJ2-4
CDR3 protein: CASSPPGTSGRMKNIQYF
CDR3 DNA: TGTGCCAGCTCACCTCCGGGGACTAGCGGGAGGATGAAAAACATTCAGTACTTC

clone size: NA
V gene: TRBV4-3
D gene: NA
J gene: TRBJ2-7
CDR3 protein: CASSQDQGIGYEQYF
CDR3 DNA: TGCGCCAGCAGCCAAGATCAGGGGATTGGCTACGAGCAGTACTTC

clone size: NA
V gene: TRBV7-8
D gene: TRBD2
J gene: TRBJ2-7
CDR3 protein: CASSTPRTSGRSYEQYF
CDR3 DNA: TGTGCCAGCAGCACTCCTAGGACTAGCGGGAGATCCTACGAGCAGTACTTC

clone size: NA
V gene: TRBV5-1
D gene: TRBD2
J gene: TRBJ2-4
CDR3 protein: CASSIFSGRDGIQYF
CDR3 DNA: TGCGCCAGCAGCATATTTAGCGGGAGGGACGGCATTCAGTACTTC

clone size: NA
V gene: TRBV7-9
D gene: NA
J gene: TRBJ2-3
CDR3 protein: CASSFDTDTQYF
CDR3 DNA: TGTGCCAGCAGCTTCGACACAGATACGCAGTATTTT

clone size: NA
V gene: TRBV10-3
D gene: TRBD2
J gene: TRBJ2-1
CDR3 protein: CAISEDLAGGREQFF
CDR3 DNA: TGTGCCATCAGTGAAGATCTAGCGGGAGGTCGTGAGCAGTTCTTC

clone size: NA
V gene: TRBV5-4
D gene: NA
J gene: TRBJ1-1
CDR3 protein: CASSLGRRNTEAFF
CDR3 DNA: TGTGCCAGCAGCTTGGGACGGAGGAACACTGAAGCTTTCTTT

clone size: once
V gene: TRBV9
D gene: NA
J gene: TRBJ2-3
CDR3 protein: CASSLVADTQYF
CDR3 DNA: TGTGCCAGCAGCCTGGTAGCGGATACGCAGTATTTT

clone size: once
V gene: TRBV29-1
D gene: NA
J gene: TRBJ2-7
CDR3 protein: CSVESQGNGEQYF
CDR3 DNA: TGCAGCGTTGAATCGCAGGGGAATGGCGAGCAGTACTTC

clone size: NA
V gene: TRBV7-8
D gene: NA
J gene: TRBJ2-4
CDR3 protein: CASSPNRAANIQYF
CDR3 DNA: TGTGCCAGCAGCCCAAACAGGGCCGCAAACATTCAGTACTTC

clone size: once
V gene: TRBV21-1
D gene: NA
J gene: TRBJ2-2
CDR3 protein: CASSKALGAGELFF
CDR3 DNA: TGTGCCAGCAGCAAAGCGCTAGGGGCCGGGGAGCTGTTTTTT

clone size: medium-sized
V gene: TRBV27
D gene: NA
J gene: TRBJ2-6
CDR3 protein: CASSSMGANVLTF
CDR3 DNA: TGTGCCAGCAGTTCTATGGGGGCCAACGTCCTGACTTTC

clone size: once
V gene: TRBV28
D gene: NA
J gene: TRBJ1-4
CDR3 protein: CASFDRPLWKLFF
CDR3 DNA: TGTGCCAGCTTCGACCGGCCCTTGTGGAAACTGTTTTTT

clone size: NA
V gene: TRBV7-2
D gene: NA
J gene: TRBJ2-7
CDR3 protein: CASSLVGVGTYEQYF
CDR3 DNA: TGTGCCAGCAGCTTAGTGGGGGTGGGGACCTACGAGCAGTACTTC

clone size: NA
V gene: TRBV7-8
D gene: NA
J gene: TRBJ1-1
CDR3 protein: CASSSGQQRNTEAFF
CDR3 DNA: TGTGCCAGCAGCTCGGGACAACAGCGGAACACTGAAGCTTTCTTT

clone size: NA
V gene: TRBV18
D gene: NA
J gene: TRBJ1-2
CDR3 protein: CASSRAGAYTF
CDR3 DNA: TGTGCCAGCTCCAGGGCAGGGGCCTACACCTTC

clone size: NA
V gene: TRBV9
D gene: TRBD1
J gene: TRBJ1-1
CDR3 protein: CASSLGWGQGYQNTEAFF
CDR3 DNA: TGTGCCAGCAGCTTAGGGTGGGGACAGGGCTATCAGAACACTGAAGCTTTCTTT

clone size: NA
V gene: TRBV5-5
D gene: TRBD1
J gene: TRBJ2-7
CDR3 protein: CASSLASVRDRSSYEQYF
CDR3 DNA: TGTGCCAGCAGCTTGGCCTCCGTAAGGGACAGAAGCTCCTACGAGCAGTACTTC

clone size: NA
V gene: TRBV5-1
D gene: TRBD1
J gene: TRBJ1-4
CDR3 protein: CASSLLGTGGNEKLFF
CDR3 DNA: TGCGCCAGCAGCTTGCTAGGGACAGGTGGGAATGAAAAACTGTTTTTT

clone size: NA
V gene: TRBV7-8
D gene: NA
J gene: TRBJ2-1
CDR3 protein: CASSRPRNEQFF
CDR3 DNA: TGTGCCAGCAGCCGCCCCAGGAATGAGCAGTTCTTC

clone size: NA
V gene: TRBV19
D gene: TRBD2
J gene: TRBJ2-3
CDR3 protein: CASPPGGGRGTDTQYF
CDR3 DNA: TGTGCCAGTCCCCCCGGCGGCGGGAGGGGCACAGATACGCAGTATTTT

clone size: NA
V gene: TRBV7-2
D gene: TRBD1
J gene: TRBJ1-2
CDR3 protein: CASSLDRGDGYTF
CDR3 DNA: TGTGCCAGCAGCCTAGACAGGGGAGATGGCTACACCTTC

clone size: NA
V gene: TRBV5-1
D gene: NA
J gene: TRBJ1-3
CDR3 protein: CASSLQGTDTIYF
CDR3 DNA: TGCGCCAGCAGCTTACAGGGTACGGACACCATATATTTT

clone size: NA
V gene: TRBV19
D gene: NA
J gene: TRBJ1-2
CDR3 protein: CASSIDLSPGVYGYTF
CDR3 DNA: TGTGCCAGTAGTATAGATCTCAGCCCGGGGGTCTATGGCTACACCTTC

clone size: NA
V gene: TRBV23-1
D gene: TRBD1
J gene: TRBJ1-1
CDR3 protein: CASSQTGNPNTEAFF
CDR3 DNA: TGCGCCAGCAGTCAGACAGGGAACCCGAACACTGAAGCTTTCTTT

clone size: NA
V gene: TRBV15
D gene: NA
J gene: TRBJ1-5
CDR3 protein: CATSRVRQFSNQPQHF
CDR3 DNA: TGTGCCACCAGCAGAGTCAGGCAGTTTAGCAATCAGCCCCAGCATTTT

clone size: NA
V gene: TRBV9
D gene: TRBD1
J gene: TRBJ2-2
CDR3 protein: CASSATDRGPSGELFF
CDR3 DNA: TGTGCCAGCAGCGCGACGGACAGGGGTCCATCCGGGGAGCTGTTTTTT

clone size: NA
V gene: TRBV18
D gene: TRBD1
J gene: TRBJ2-5
CDR3 protein: CASCATGGEETQYF
CDR3 DNA: TGTGCCAGCTGCGCGACAGGGGGCGAGGAGACCCAGTACTTC

clone size: NA
V gene: TRBV15
D gene: NA
J gene: TRBJ1-1
CDR3 protein: CATSGDFKDPKLPMNTEAFF
CDR3 DNA: TGTGCCACCAGCGGAGATTTTAAGGACCCTAAGCTCCCGATGAACACTGAAGCTTTCTTT

clone size: NA
V gene: TRBV9
D gene: NA
J gene: TRBJ2-3
CDR3 protein: CASSVEVALSDTQYF
CDR3 DNA: TGTGCCAGCAGCGTAGAGGTAGCGTTATCAGATACGCAGTATTTT

clone size: NA
V gene: TRBV5-1
D gene: NA
J gene: TRBJ1-1
CDR3 protein: CASSLDSLNTEAFF
CDR3 DNA: TGCGCCAGCAGCTTGGACAGTCTGAACACTGAAGCTTTCTTT

clone size: once
V gene: TRBV7-9
D gene: NA
J gene: TRBJ2-3
CDR3 protein: CASSFLDTQYF
CDR3 DNA: TGTGCCAGCAGCTTTCTAGATACGCAGTATTTT

clone size: NA
V gene: TRBV11-2
D gene: NA
J gene: TRBJ1-4
CDR3 protein: CASSLNLRPQGNEKLFF
CDR3 DNA: TGTGCCAGCAGCTTAAATTTGAGGCCCCAGGGGAATGAAAAACTGTTTTTT

clone size: once
V gene: TRBV4-3
D gene: NA
J gene: TRBJ2-5
CDR3 protein: CASSQERATLTQYF
CDR3 DNA: TGCGCCAGCAGCCAAGAACGGGCTACCCTGACCCAGTACTTC

clone size: few
V gene: TRBV18
D gene: NA
J gene: TRBJ1-1
CDR3 protein: CASSPGGRTEAFF
CDR3 DNA: TGTGCCAGCTCACCAGGGGGGAGGACTGAAGCTTTCTTT

clone size: NA
V gene: TRBV6-6
D gene: NA
J gene: TRBJ2-2
CDR3 protein: CASSYSILYGELFF
CDR3 DNA: TGTGCCAGCAGTTACTCGATTCTTTACGGGGAGCTGTTTTTT

clone size: NA
V gene: TRBV2
D gene: NA
J gene: TRBJ1-1
CDR3 protein: CASSEFRNTEAFF
CDR3 DNA: TGTGCCAGCAGTGAATTTCGGAACACTGAAGCTTTCTTT

clone size: once
V gene: TRBV7-8
D gene: TRBD1
J gene: TRBJ1-5
CDR3 protein: CASSWGQGNQPQHF
CDR3 DNA: TGTGCCAGCAGCTGGGGACAGGGGAATCAGCCCCAGCATTTT

clone size: NA
V gene: TRBV6-1
D gene: NA
J gene: TRBJ1-1
CDR3 protein: CASSPDREAFF
CDR3 DNA: TGTGCCAGCAGTCCCGACAGGGAAGCTTTCTTT

clone size: NA
V gene: TRBV18
D gene: NA
J gene: TRBJ2-7
CDR3 protein: CASEKRDSSYEQYF
CDR3 DNA: TGTGCCAGCGAAAAGCGGGACAGCTCCTACGAGCAGTACTTC

clone size: NA
V gene: TRBV29-1
D gene: TRBD2
J gene: TRBJ2-1
CDR3 protein: CSVVGGSSYNEQFF
CDR3 DNA: TGCAGCGTTGTCGGCGGGAGCTCCTACAATGAGCAGTTCTTC

clone size: NA
V gene: TRBV4-2
D gene: NA
J gene: TRBJ2-3
CDR3 protein: CASSQFEGRDTQYF
CDR3 DNA: TGTGCCAGCAGCCAATTTGAGGGGAGAGATACGCAGTATTTT

clone size: NA
V gene: TRBV7-2
D gene: TRBD1
J gene: TRBJ1-1
CDR3 protein: CASSLQPTGGGAEAFF
CDR3 DNA: TGTGCCAGCAGCCTACAACCTACAGGGGGCGGGGCTGAAGCTTTCTTT

clone size: NA
V gene: TRBV19
D gene: TRBD2
J gene: TRBJ2-1
CDR3 protein: CASSRFSREGNEQFF
CDR3 DNA: TGTGCCAGTAGTAGATTCAGCAGGGAGGGCAATGAGCAGTTCTTC

clone size: NA
V gene: TRBV7-2
D gene: NA
J gene: TRBJ2-3
CDR3 protein: CASSLDGGSTDTQYF
CDR3 DNA: TGTGCCAGCAGCTTAGACGGGGGCAGCACAGATACGCAGTATTTT

clone size: NA
V gene: TRBV5-8
D gene: NA
J gene: TRBJ2-1
CDR3 protein: CASSLFREQFF
CDR3 DNA: TGTGCCAGCAGCTTGTTTCGGGAGCAGTTCTTC

clone size: NA
V gene: TRBV19
D gene: NA
J gene: TRBJ2-7
CDR3 protein: CASSLGTYEQYF
CDR3 DNA: TGTGCCAGTAGTCTCGGTACCTACGAGCAGTACTTC

clone size: NA
V gene: TRBV7-2
D gene: NA
J gene: TRBJ2-5
CDR3 protein: CASSTRQETQYF
CDR3 DNA: TGTGCCAGCAGCACGCGTCAAGAGACCCAGTACTTC

clone size: NA
V gene: TRBV19
D gene: NA
J gene: TRBJ2-5
CDR3 protein: CASSLRGWEETQYF
CDR3 DNA: TGTGCCAGTAGTCTAAGGGGGTGGGAGGAGACCCAGTACTTC